The rows below give T cell receptor beta chains drawn from one sample of a study of post-analysis software for immune sequencing data. TCRdb passed the PCR reads through MiXCR, listing each CDR3 protein once. The sample gives around 770,000 distinct CDR3 sequences, about 45% of which show up once; approximately 4.4% is in the top ten. The sample consisted of blood. Source of these receptors: a girl under 18 with multiple sclerosis. Both conserved end residues are part of each CDR3.

V gene	J gene	CDR3 protein
TRBV6-2/TRBV6-3	TRBJ2-1	CASSPLPDRGNEQFF
TRBV20-1	TRBJ1-4	CSAGGAEGEKLFF
TRBV20-1	TRBJ2-5	CSARKGTAQETQYF
TRBV12-3/TRBV12-4	TRBJ1-2	CASSLRDYQGDGYTF
TRBV4-3	TRBJ2-4	CASSQGQGRIQYF
TRBV29-1	TRBJ2-1	CSETSGNSNEQFF
TRBV6-2/TRBV6-3	TRBJ1-5	CASSWAGNSNQPQHF
TRBV20-1	TRBJ2-7	CSAIGAQGAPGYEQYF
TRBV3-1	TRBJ2-1	CASSRYSGAPYNEQFF
TRBV18	TRBJ2-7	CASSGTLNEQYF
TRBV11-2	NA	CASSLGTSGRWLETQYF
TRBV12-3/TRBV12-4	TRBJ2-7	CASNPGASECSYEQYF
TRBV15	NA	CATSRDQRTGGGETQYF
TRBV12-3/TRBV12-4	TRBJ2-3	CASSRTSGTSSTDTQYF
TRBV28	TRBJ1-4	CASSSVLQGRPSRGGKLFF
TRBV20-1	TRBJ2-5	CSAGELKASQETQYF
TRBV27	TRBJ2-3	CASSTPGTRLDTQYF